Listed here are 27 T cell receptor beta chains from one sample, sequenced in a study of blood T cell repertoires in COVID-19. The method was immunoSEQ multiplex PCR; TCRdb's version includes in-frame clones alone and lacks a portion of them. The sample has approximately 97,000 clones; approximately 84% are singletons. Sequencing was carried out using peripheral blood. The source is a man in his forties with active or convalescent COVID-19.

The rearrangement links TRBV19 to TRBJ1-2; no definite D call. Germline V gene sequence: CDR1 LNHDA, CDR2 SQIVND (reference sequence). Trimming pared 5 bases from V and 3 bases from J, leaving 13 bases between. This CDR3 contains 14 residues. CDR3 in amino acids: CASSRGDLDYGYTF. CDR3 coding DNA: TGTGCCAGTAGTCGAGGAGACCTAGACTATGGCTACACCTTC.

The J gene is TRBJ1-2, the V gene TRBV15; D is possibly TRBD1 (5 bases). Germline values: CDR1 LNHNV, CDR2 YYDKDF (reference sequence). Trimming removed 5 bases from V and 10 bases from J, with 23 bases in between. CDR3 size: 15 residues. CDR3 protein: CATSWPPGQRTPYTF. DNA of the CDR3: TGTGCCACCAGCTGGCCCCCAGGGCAGAGAACTCCCTACACCTTC.

The J gene is TRBJ2-5, the V gene TRBV5-6, with 7 bases fitting TRBD2. Germline V gene lookup returns CDR1 SGHDT and CDR2 YYEEEE. The CDR3 is 14 residues long. Trimming cost V 5 bases and J 1 base; bases outside gene matches: 5. Here the CDR3 DNA reads TGTGCCAGCAGAATTGGGACTACCCAAGAGACCCAGTACTTC. It is translated as CASRIGTTQETQYF.

The J gene is TRBJ2-1, the V gene TRBV5-1, with TRBD2 identical over 8 bases. The trim removed 0 bases at V and 9 bases at J, leaving 8 bases unmatched. This CDR3 has 15 residues. The germline gives CDR1 SGHRS, CDR2 YFSETQ. DNA of the CDR3: TGCGCCAGCAGCTTGGGAGCGGGGGTGGTTACTGAGCAGTTCTTC. Protein product: CASSLGAGVVTEQFF.

The chain employs TRBV5-1 and TRBJ2-7; 7 nucleotides align to TRBD2. The CDR3 runs 14 residues. Germline CDR1 is SGHRS and CDR2 is YFSETQ. The junction had 8 bases not matched to a gene; V was cut back by 2 bases and J by 6 bases. The CDR3 loop reads CASSFTGGRGEQYF. CDR3 DNA sequence: TGCGCCAGCAGCTTTACGGGGGGTAGAGGCGAGCAGTACTTC.

The V gene is TRBV24-1, the J gene TRBJ2-1; 10 nucleotides agree with TRBD1. The CDR3 has 16 residues. The V and J ends lost 3 bases and 5 bases, in that order; junction bases with no gene match: 6. Germline assignment: CDR1 KGHDR and CDR2 SFDVKD. CDR3 coding DNA: TGTGCCACCAGTGATCCGGGACAGGGGTCGAACAATGAGCAGTTCTTC. Translated: CATSDPGQGSNNEQFF.

The chain employs TRBV29-1 and TRBJ1-2, with D hard to call. The CDR3 extends over 12 amino acids. Looked up from germline, CDR1 is SQVTM and CDR2 is ANQGSEA. The V and J ends lost 7 bases and 2 bases respectively, with 11 bases between them. This chain's CDR3 is CSAGLLNYGYTF. The CDR3 bases are TGCAGCGCCGGGTTGTTAAACTATGGCTACACCTTC.

This clone turned up a few times. This chain joins TRBV7-8 and TRBJ1-2; D is perhaps TRBD1 (6 bases). V was cut by 1 base and J by 5 bases, with 17 bases left in between. This CDR3 comprises 16 residues. In germline, CDR1 is SGHVS, CDR2 FQNEAQ. CDR3 sequence (DNA): TGTGCCAGCAGCTTAGATGTTGGGGGGGCCGGTTATGGCTACACCTTC. Residues: CASSLDVGGAGYGYTF.

This clone showed up just once. The J gene is TRBJ2-7, the V gene TRBV27; D is possibly TRBD1 (6 bases). This CDR3 is 14 amino acids long. CDR1 is MNHEY and CDR2 is SMNVEV in the germline V gene (reference sequence). V dropped 3 bases and J dropped 2 bases, with 11 bases sitting between them. CDR3 in amino acids: CASSLHRAPYEQYF. The DNA for the CDR3 is TGTGCCAGCAGTTTGCACAGGGCCCCCTACGAGCAGTACTTC.

This chain links TRBV19 with TRBJ1-5, with D maybe TRBD1 (6 bases). The CDR3 spans 13 residues. The V end lost 6 bases, the J end lost 5 bases, and 11 bases lay between the germline ends. CDR1 and CDR2 (germline): LNHDA, SQIVND (reference sequence). The CDR3 coding sequence is TGTGCCAGTAGAGGACAGACCCATCAGCCCCAGCATTTT. It specifies CASRGQTHQPQHF.

The rearrangement uses TRBV7-9 and TRBJ1-4; tentatively, D is TRBD1 (6 bases). The CDR3 length is 13 residues. Germline V CDR1 and CDR2: SEHNR, FQNEAQ (reference sequence). Between the trimmed V and J ends, which lost 5 bases and 8 bases, there was a span of 12 bases. The CDR3 spells CASSPRQAEKLFF. CDR3 nucleotides: TGTGCCAGCAGCCCTCGACAGGCCGAAAAACTGTTTTTT. Based on the CDR3 plus reference TRBV7-9 and TRBJ1-4, the full variable domain is DTGVSQNPRHKITKRGQNVTFRCDPISEHNRLYWYRQTLGQGPEFLTYFQNEAQLEKSRLLSDRFSAERPKGSFSTLEIQRTEQGDSAMYLCASSPRQAEKLFFGSGTQLSVL.

The V call is TRBV7-8, the J call TRBJ1-2; possibly TRBD1 for D (6 bases). Trimming pared 5 bases from V and 4 bases from J, leaving 14 bases between. This CDR3 is 14 amino acids long. CDR1 is SGHVS and CDR2 is FQNEAQ in the germline V gene. This CDR3 is CASSPNPDSYGYTF. CDR3 nucleotides: TGTGCCAGCAGCCCAAACCCGGACAGCTATGGCTACACCTTC.

A note on this clone: Other DNA sequences of this sample code for an identical CDR3. The chain has TRBV6-2 or TRBV6-3 and TRBJ1-5; TRBD1 matches at 7 bases. The CDR3 is made up of 13 amino acids. Germline V gene lookup returns CDR1 MNHEY and CDR2 SVGEGT. With 6 bases clipped from V and 4 bases from J, the junction kept 3 bases outside the gene matches. CDR3 residues: CASSSGGNQPQHF. The CDR3 DNA sequence: TGTGCCAGCAGCTCAGGGGGAAATCAGCCCCAGCATTTT.

The chain has TRBV11-3 and TRBJ2-2; 8 bases map to TRBD2. The CDR3 loop spans 16 amino acids. The germline V gene has CDR1 SGHNT and CDR2 YENEEA. J lost 4 bases, V lost 4 bases, and 8 bases had no gene match. DNA for the CDR3: TGTGCCAGCAGCTCAGACCGGGGGGGTTCCACCGGGGAGCTGTTTTTT. Protein sequence: CASSSDRGGSTGELFF. The variable domain in full, completed from reference TRBV11-3 and TRBJ2-2, reads EAGVVQSPRYKIIEKKQPVAFWCNPISGHNTLYWYLQNLGQGPELLIRYENEEAVDDSQLPKDRFSAERLKGVDSTLKIQPAELGDSAVYLCASSSDRGGSTGELFFGEGSRLTVL.

The gene calls are TRBV12-1 and TRBJ2-2; the table's D call of TRBD1 was not tested on the DNA. TRBV12-1 is deemed a pseudogene. The CDR3 is 16 amino acids. CDR3 region: CASSFPDSQNTGELFF. The DNA for the CDR3 is TGTGCCAGCAGCTTTCCGGACAGTCAGAACACCGGGGAGCTGTTTTTT.

This clone has more than one count but fewer than ten. The chain couples TRBV7-3 to TRBJ1-1; 12 bases agree with TRBD1. The trim removed 4 bases at V and 1 base at J, leaving 4 bases unmatched. CDR1 SGHTA and CDR2 FQGTGA come from the germline V gene. The CDR3 totals 16 residues. The CDR3 loop is CASSSGTGGPNTEAFF. CDR3 DNA: TGTGCCAGCAGCTCCGGGACAGGGGGCCCGAACACTGAAGCTTTCTTT.

The chain carries TRBV7-9 and TRBJ1-1, with D perhaps TRBD1 (6 bases). The CDR3 extends over 14 amino acids. Between the trimmed V and J ends, which lost 1 base and 3 bases, there was a span of 9 bases. Germline CDR1 is SEHNR and CDR2 is FQNEAQ (reference sequence). CDR3 DNA sequence: TGTGCCAGCAGCTTAGACTCAGGGGACACTGAAGCTTTCTTT. Its translation: CASSLDSGDTEAFF.

This clone was picked up a small number of times. The V and J genes are TRBV5-6 and TRBJ1-5; 7 bases agree with TRBD1. The CDR3 consists of 15 residues. Germline V lookup: CDR1 SGHDT, CDR2 YYEEEE. V was pared by 1 base and J by 6 bases, with 7 bases of the junction left unmatched. The CDR3 bases are TGTGCCAGCAGCTTGAGTAACAGGGGAGGTCAGCCCCAGCATTTT. It codes for CASSLSNRGGQPQHF.

The CDR3 DNA reads TGTGCCAGCACCCCAGGAAGTCCCGGGACAGGGAACGCTTTCTTT. Its protein product is CASTPGSPGTGNAFF. This rearrangement joins TRBV9 to TRBJ1-1; the match to TRBD1 covers 9 bases. The CDR3 covers 15 residues. The V segment lost 6 bases and the J segment 11 bases; nucleotides outside the gene matches: 17. CDR1 is SGDLS and CDR2 is YYNGEE in the germline V gene.

The chain links TRBV2 to TRBJ1-5; 9 bases fit TRBD1. This CDR3 contains 16 residues. V was clipped by 6 bases and J by 1 base; unmatched bases: 7. CDR1 is SNHLY and CDR2 is FYNNEI in the germline V gene. The CDR3 bases are TGTGCCAGCAGGAAGAGACAGGGGGAGAGCAATCAGCCCCAGCATTTT. Residues: CASRKRQGESNQPQHF.

V and J are TRBV7-2 and TRBJ2-3; D might be TRBD2 (5 bases). V lost 1 base, J lost 3 bases, and 8 bases lay in between. The germline V gene has CDR1 SGHTA and CDR2 FQGNSA. The CDR3 has 14 amino acids. CDR3 bases: TGTGCCAGCAGCTTAGAGACGGGGACAGATACGCAGTATTTT. This encodes CASSLETGTDTQYF.

This clone appeared a single time. The V call is TRBV3-1 (or the pseudogene TRBV3-2), the J call TRBJ1-3, with TRBD1 identical over 11 bases. From germline, CDR1 is LGHDT and CDR2 YNNKEL (reference sequence). The V segment lost 1 base and the J segment 3 bases; nucleotides outside the gene matches: 8. The CDR3 has 18 amino acids. CDR3 sequence: CASSQGPGTGGGGNTIYF. The CDR3, as DNA: TGTGCCAGCAGCCAAGGGCCCGGGACAGGGGGTGGTGGAAACACCATATATTTT.

The chain employs TRBV4-1 and TRBJ2-3, with 10 bases identical to TRBD1. The CDR3 length is 15 residues. Germline V CDR1 and CDR2: MGHRA, YSYEKL. The V gene end was trimmed by 4 bases and the J gene end by 2 bases; junction bases not matched to a gene: 3. The CDR3 DNA follows: TGCGCCAGCAGCCGGGGACAGGGGAACACAGATACGCAGTATTTT. Encoded protein: CASSRGQGNTDTQYF.

This chain joins TRBV19 and TRBJ1-6; TRBD1 might be the D (6 bases). CDR1 and CDR2 from the germline V gene are LNHDA and SQIVND (reference sequence). V lost 4 bases, J lost 10 bases, and 26 bases lay in between. The CDR3 extends over 18 amino acids. CDR3 in amino acids: CASSRWGRRSVLPSPLHF. Written as DNA, the CDR3 is TGTGCCAGTAGTAGATGGGGGCGCCGATCGGTCCTCCCCTCACCCCTCCACTTT.

The chain couples TRBV5-1 to TRBJ2-1; the match to TRBD1 covers 9 bases. The V gene's germline CDR1 is SGHRS and CDR2 YFSETQ. The ends lost 4 bases at V and 4 bases at J; junction bases unmatched: 3. This CDR3 has 14 residues. The CDR3 loop reads CASSIGTGYNEQFF. As DNA, the CDR3 is TGCGCCAGCAGCATCGGGACAGGGTACAATGAGCAGTTCTTC.

This clone occurred once. This chain joins TRBV30 and TRBJ2-1, with 10 nucleotides matching TRBD1. From germline, CDR1 is GTSNPN and CDR2 SVGIG (reference sequence). CDR3 length: 14 residues. After removal of 2 bases from V and 4 bases from J, the junction contained 2 bases not matched to a gene. In DNA, the CDR3 is TGTGCCTGGAGTTCGGACAGGGGGTACAATGAGCAGTTCTTC. Amino acid sequence: CAWSSDRGYNEQFF. The full variable domain, in which reference TRBV30 and TRBJ2-1 provide the parts outside the CDR3, is SQTIHQWPATLVQPVGSPLSLECTVEGTSNPNLYWYRQAAGRGLQLLFYSVGIGQISSEVPQNLSASRPQDRQFILSSKKLLLSDSGFYLCAWSSDRGYNEQFFGPGTRLTVL.

Details on this clone: The same CDR3 arises from other DNA sequences in this sample as well. This rearrangement joins TRBV9 to TRBJ1-1, with 7 bases that match TRBD1. The V gene's germline CDR1 is SGDLS and CDR2 YYNGEE. The length of the CDR3 is 14 residues. V gave up 0 bases and J gave up 5 bases; unmatched junction bases: 4. The CDR3 DNA sequence: TGTGCCAGCAGCGTAGACGACAGGGAGACTGAAGCTTTCTTT. This sequence encodes CASSVDDRETEAFF.